These T cell receptor beta chains were read from a single sample in a study of beta chain features in type 1 diabetes. Libraries were prepared by immunoSEQ multiplex PCR; TCRdb keeps only in-frame clonotypes and omits some of them. The sample lists some 300,000 clones; 7.5% to 9.5% were seen once. Specimen: central memory CD4+ T cells from blood. Source of these receptors: a woman under 30 in good health. The CDR3 runs from the conserved cysteine through the conserved F or W. The order of the fields is J gene, D gene, clone size, V gene, CDR3 DNA, CDR3 protein. A D gene is named only where the DNA matches it firmly. Only some rows state a clone size, as once, few, many or a class for expanded clones.

TRBJ1-2 NA few TRBV6-5 TGTGCCAGCAGACACGCAGGCCTTTATGGCTACACCTTC CASRHAGLYGYTF
TRBJ2-2 TRBD2 few TRBV28 TGTGCCAGCAGTCCCAGACTAGCGACCGGGGAGCTGTTTTTT CASSPRLATGELFF
TRBJ2-1 TRBD1 many TRBV4-1 TGCGCCAGCAGCCAAGATGCAGGGGGCAACCACAATGAGCAGTTCTTC CASSQDAGGNHNEQFF
TRBJ2-5 TRBD1 NA TRBV6-5 TGTGCCAGCAGTCACGGGGGACAGGGGCAAGAGACCCAGTACTTC CASSHGGQGQETQYF
TRBJ2-7 NA NA TRBV28 TGTGCCAGCCGGAACCACTACGAGCAGTACTTC CASRNHYEQYF
TRBJ2-2 NA few TRBV2 TGTGCCAGCAGTGGTAGGGTGAACACCGGGGAGCTGTTTTTT CASSGRVNTGELFF
TRBJ1-3 NA NA TRBV7-2 TGTGCCAGCAGCCCATACTACGGAAACACCATATATTTT CASSPYYGNTIYF
TRBJ2-7 TRBD2 few TRBV18 TGTGCCAGCTCTCCTAGTCTCGGCGGGAGTAGTCCCTACGAGCAGTACTTC CASSPSLGGSSPYEQYF
TRBJ2-3 NA NA TRBV4-1 TGCGCCAGCAGCCCCCAAAACGGCGTGGATACGCAGTATTTT CASSPQNGVDTQYF
TRBJ2-5 NA NA TRBV7-9 TGTGCCAGCAGCTTGGGGGGCTGGGAGACCCAGTACTTC CASSLGGWETQYF
TRBJ1-5 TRBD1 NA TRBV4-1 TGCGCCAGCAGCCAGGGGACAGCGAGACTAAATCAGCCCCAGCATTTT CASSQGTARLNQPQHF
TRBJ2-6 NA NA TRBV27 TGTGCCAGCAGTTTATTAGGGGTTGGGACTGGGGCCAACGTCCTGACTTTC CASSLLGVGTGANVLTF
TRBJ2-2 NA few TRBV18 TGTGCCAGCTCACCCGCGACAAACACCGGGGAGCTGTTTTTT CASSPATNTGELFF
TRBJ2-2 NA many TRBV7-9 TGTGCCAGCAGCCTATCCCCCGGGGAGCTGTTTTTT CASSLSPGELFF
TRBJ2-5 TRBD1 few TRBV29-1 TGCAGCGCTACGGGACAGGGGATAGAGACCCAGTACTTC CSATGQGIETQYF
TRBJ1-2 NA NA TRBV7-2 TGTGCCAGCAGCTTAAACTTCAATGGCTACACCTTC CASSLNFNGYTF
TRBJ2-1 NA NA TRBV25-1 TGTGCCAGCTCCCTCGCGGGCTCCTACAATGAGCAGTTCTTC CASSLAGSYNEQFF
TRBJ2-3 TRBD2 NA TRBV7-9 TGTGCCAGCAGCCGGCCCATAGGGACTAGCGGGGGCGCTAATACGCAGTATTTT CASSRPIGTSGGANTQYF
TRBJ2-7 TRBD2 few TRBV6-1 TGTGCCAGCGTAGGACTAGCGGGAGGTCACAGCGAGCAGTACTTC CASVGLAGGHSEQYF
TRBJ1-4 NA NA TRBV4-2 TGTGCCAGCAGCCAAGATCCCCAGAGGGCAACTAATGAAAAACTGTTTTTT CASSQDPQRATNEKLFF
TRBJ1-1 TRBD1 many TRBV7-8 TGTGCCAGCAGCTCTAGGAGGACAGGGGACAACCAAGCTTTCTTT CASSSRRTGDNQAFF
TRBJ2-3 TRBD2 NA TRBV7-2 TGTGCCAGCAGCAGAGGACTAGCGACGGGGGATACGCAGTATTTT CASSRGLATGDTQYF